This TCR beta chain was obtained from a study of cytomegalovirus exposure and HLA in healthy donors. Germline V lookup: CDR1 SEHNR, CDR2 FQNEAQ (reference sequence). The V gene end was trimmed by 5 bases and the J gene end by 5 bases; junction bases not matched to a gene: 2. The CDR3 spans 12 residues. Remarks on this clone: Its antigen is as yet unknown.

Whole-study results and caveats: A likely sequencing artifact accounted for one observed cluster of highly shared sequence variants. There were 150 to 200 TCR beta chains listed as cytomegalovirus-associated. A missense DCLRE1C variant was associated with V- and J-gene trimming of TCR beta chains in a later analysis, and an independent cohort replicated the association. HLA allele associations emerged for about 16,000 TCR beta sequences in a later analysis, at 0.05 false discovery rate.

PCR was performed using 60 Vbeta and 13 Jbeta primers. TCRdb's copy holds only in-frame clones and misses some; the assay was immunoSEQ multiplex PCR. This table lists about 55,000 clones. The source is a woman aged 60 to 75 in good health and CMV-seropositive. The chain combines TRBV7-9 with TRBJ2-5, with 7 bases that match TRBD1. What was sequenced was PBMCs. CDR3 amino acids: CASSGTDETQYF. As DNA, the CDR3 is TGTGCCAGCAGCGGGACAGACGAGACCCAGTACTTC.